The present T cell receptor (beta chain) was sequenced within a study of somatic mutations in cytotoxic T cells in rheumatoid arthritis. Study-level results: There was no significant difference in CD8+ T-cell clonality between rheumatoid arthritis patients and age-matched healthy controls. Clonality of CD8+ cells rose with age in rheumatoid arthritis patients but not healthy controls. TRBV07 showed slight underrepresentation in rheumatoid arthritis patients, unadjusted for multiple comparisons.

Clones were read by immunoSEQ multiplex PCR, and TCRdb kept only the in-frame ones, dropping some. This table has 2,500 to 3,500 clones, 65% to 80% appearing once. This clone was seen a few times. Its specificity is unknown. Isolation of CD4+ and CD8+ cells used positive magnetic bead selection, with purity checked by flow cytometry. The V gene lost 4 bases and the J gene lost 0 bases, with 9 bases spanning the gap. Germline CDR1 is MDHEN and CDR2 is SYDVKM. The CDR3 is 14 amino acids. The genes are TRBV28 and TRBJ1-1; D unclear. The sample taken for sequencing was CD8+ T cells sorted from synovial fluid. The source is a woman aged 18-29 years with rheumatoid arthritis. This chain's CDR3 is CASSSAEMNTEAFF. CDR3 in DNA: TGTGCCAGCAGTTCGGCGGAGATGAACACTGAAGCTTTCTTT. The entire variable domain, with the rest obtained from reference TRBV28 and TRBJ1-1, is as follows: DVKVTQSSRYLVKRTGEKVFLECVQDMDHENMFWYRQDPGLGLRLIYFSYDVKMKEKGDIPEGYSVSREKKERFSLILESASTNQTSMYLCASSSAEMNTEAFFGQGTRLTVV.